This T cell receptor (beta chain) was obtained from a study of shared clonotypes between healthy human individuals. Libraries were prepared by immunoSEQ multiplex PCR; TCRdb keeps only in-frame clonotypes and omits some of them. Of a few million clones in the sample, 85% to 95% were seen once. Caucasian adults residing in Nashville, Tennessee made up all the donors. The authors divided CD4+ cells into CD45RA+ naive and CD45RA-negative memory subsets. CDR1 and CDR2 (germline): WSHSY, SAAADI. V was pared by 7 bases and J by 4 bases, with 13 bases between. This CDR3 is 14 amino acids long. This clone showed up just a few times.

The V gene is TRBV10-2, the J gene TRBJ1-4; weak D call: TRBD1 (6 bases). Material for sequencing was naive CD4+ T cells sorted from blood. Subset specified: CD45RA+ positively selected. The TCR was taken from a young man in good health. CDR3 sequence reads: CASNPRTVNEKLFF. The CDR3 nucleotides read TGCGCCAGCAACCCCCGGACAGTTAATGAAAAACTGTTTTTT.